This is a list of T cell receptor beta chains from one sample in a study of OX40 agonist ivuxolimab in advanced cancers. The method was immunoSEQ multiplex PCR; TCRdb's version includes in-frame clones alone and lacks a portion of them. The table includes about 68,000 clones, around 83% detected once. The sequences come from CD4+ or CD8+ T cells sorted from blood, collected in a trial of the OX40 agonist ivuxolimab. The receptors derive from an adult with an advanced solid tumor such as melanoma, head and neck, liver or kidney cancer. The CDR3 runs from the conserved cysteine through the conserved F or W. Clone size is stated in some rows and not others, as once, few, many or a class when expanded.

abundance	j_gene	v_gene	CDR3aa
few	TRBJ1-5	TRBV5-5	CASSNPGDQPQHF
NA	TRBJ2-1	TRBV14	CASSQYNEQFF
once	TRBJ2-7	TRBV7-9	CASSLGTAPYEQYF
NA	TRBJ1-5	TRBV30	CAWSVWISNQPQHF
NA	TRBJ2-7	TRBV12-5	CASGPGPAEQYF
NA	TRBJ2-2	TRBV7-9	CASSETSGGANTGELFF
NA	TRBJ2-5	TRBV27	CASSSGTSGGQETQYF
NA	TRBJ2-1	TRBV28	CASSPGLAGGRGNEQFF
NA	TRBJ2-1	TRBV2	CASSLYNEQFF
NA	TRBJ1-5	TRBV27	CASRSQGNQPQHF
NA	TRBJ2-1	TRBV7-2	CASSPRSGGVHEQFF
NA	NA	TRBV2	CATKGQASYEQYF